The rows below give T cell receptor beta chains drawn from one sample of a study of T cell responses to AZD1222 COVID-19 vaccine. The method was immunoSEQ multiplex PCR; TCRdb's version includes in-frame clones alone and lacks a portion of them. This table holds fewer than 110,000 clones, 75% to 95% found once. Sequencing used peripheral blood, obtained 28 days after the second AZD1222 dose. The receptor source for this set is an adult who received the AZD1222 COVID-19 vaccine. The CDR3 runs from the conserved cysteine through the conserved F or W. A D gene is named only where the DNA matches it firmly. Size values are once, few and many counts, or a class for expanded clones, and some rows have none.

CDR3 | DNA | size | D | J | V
CASKGPFDPIYF | TGTGCCAGCAAGGGACCCTTCGACCCGATCTACTTC | NA | NA | TRBJ2-4 | TRBV27
CASSPGAGATNEKLFF | TGTGCCAGCAGCCCAGGGGCGGGGGCAACTAATGAAAAACTGTTTTTT | few | NA | TRBJ1-4 | TRBV28
CASTGTGAAGNQPQHF | TGTGCCAGCACCGGGACAGGGGCGGCGGGCAATCAGCCCCAGCATTTT | NA | TRBD1 | TRBJ1-5 | TRBV5-8
CAWSRLRTSGPLDEQFF | TGTGCCTGGAGTAGACTCAGGACTAGCGGACCCCTCGATGAGCAGTTCTTC | NA | TRBD2 | TRBJ2-1 | TRBV30
CASSDSSGGTGELFF | TGTGCCAGCAGTGACTCGAGCGGGGGGACCGGGGAGCTGTTTTTT | NA | TRBD2 | TRBJ2-2 | TRBV6-4
CASSQAYTGGLAGYTDTQYF | TGCGCCAGCAGCCAAGCATATACGGGAGGGCTAGCGGGGTACACAGATACGCAGTATTTT | NA | TRBD2 | TRBJ2-3 | TRBV4-1
CANLAQGCYNSPLHF | TGCGCCAACCTAGCTCAGGGGTGCTATAATTCACCCCTCCACTTT | NA | NA | TRBJ1-6 | TRBV5-1
CASSQSMLRYSGEAFF | TGCGCCAGCAGTCAATCTATGCTTCGGTACTCAGGCGAAGCTTTCTTT | NA | NA | TRBJ1-1 | TRBV23-1
CASSPPYQETQYF | TGTGCCAGCAGCCCACCCTACCAAGAGACCCAGTACTTC | NA | NA | TRBJ2-5 | TRBV9
CASSLLAKKGTYEQYF | TGTGCCAGCAGTTTACTAGCGAAAAAGGGTACCTACGAGCAGTACTTC | once | NA | TRBJ2-7 | TRBV27
CASSDSGGDTDTQYF | TGCGCCAGCAGTGATAGTGGGGGAGATACAGATACGCAGTATTTT | NA | NA | TRBJ2-3 | TRBV10-1
CASRTALGGYTF | TGTGCCAGCAGGACAGCCCTGGGGGGCTACACCTTC | NA | NA | TRBJ1-2 | TRBV28
CASRGLAASDTQYF | TGTGCCAGCAGAGGACTAGCGGCGTCAGATACGCAGTATTTT | NA | TRBD2 | TRBJ2-3 | TRBV2
CASSQERQMNTEAFF | TGCGCCAGCAGCCAAGAAAGGCAGATGAACACTGAAGCTTTCTTT | once | NA | TRBJ1-1 | TRBV4-1
CASSSGQGSEAFF | TGTGCCAGCAGCTCCGGACAGGGCTCTGAAGCTTTCTTT | NA | TRBD1 | TRBJ1-1 | TRBV11-3
CASSFAGQVEAFF | TGTGCCAGCAGTTTTGCGGGACAGGTTGAAGCTTTCTTT | NA | TRBD1 | TRBJ1-1 | TRBV27
CASRPQGLTENTEAFF | TGTGCCAGCAGGCCGCAGGGGTTGACAGAGAACACTGAAGCTTTCTTT | NA | NA | TRBJ1-1 | TRBV5-8
CASRHNSNQPQHF | TGTGCCAGCCGACACAATAGCAATCAGCCCCAGCATTTT | NA | NA | TRBJ1-5 | TRBV7-2
CASSTATGGAYTGELFF | TGTGCCAGCAGCACGGCGACAGGGGGCGCTTACACCGGGGAGCTGTTTTTT | NA | TRBD1 | TRBJ2-2 | TRBV9
CASSFGVDSAYEQYF | TGTGCCAGCAGTTTTGGTGTCGACAGTGCCTACGAGCAGTACTTC | NA | NA | TRBJ2-7 | TRBV27
CASSGTWVRGNQPQHF | TGTGCCAGCAGTGGGACTTGGGTTCGGGGCAATCAGCCCCAGCATTTT | NA | NA | TRBJ1-5 | TRBV6-1
CASSSGTVNYGYTF | TGTGCCAGCAGCTCCGGGACGGTTAACTATGGCTACACCTTC | NA | NA | TRBJ1-2 | TRBV5-4
CASSPFPPAGANVLTF | TGTGCCAGCAGTCCCTTTCCTCCGGCAGGGGCCAACGTCCTGACTTTC | NA | NA | TRBJ2-6 | TRBV2
CASGLDRETQYF | TGTGCTAGTGGTTTGGATCGGGAGACCCAGTACTTC | NA | NA | TRBJ2-5 | TRBV12-5
CATGFGGSSEKLFF | TGTGCCACGGGGTTTGGGGGGTCTAGTGAAAAACTGTTTTTT | NA | NA | TRBJ1-4 | TRBV9
CAWSQRGIYNEQFF | TGTGCCTGGAGTCAGCGGGGGATCTACAATGAGCAGTTCTTC | NA | TRBD2 | TRBJ2-1 | TRBV30
CASSSDRVGSTEAFF | TGTGCCAGCTCATCGGACAGGGTGGGGAGCACTGAAGCTTTCTTT | NA | TRBD1 | TRBJ1-1 | TRBV18
CASYRTGAPNEKLFF | TGTGCCAGCTATAGGACAGGGGCCCCGAATGAAAAACTGTTTTTT | NA | TRBD1 | TRBJ1-4 | TRBV2